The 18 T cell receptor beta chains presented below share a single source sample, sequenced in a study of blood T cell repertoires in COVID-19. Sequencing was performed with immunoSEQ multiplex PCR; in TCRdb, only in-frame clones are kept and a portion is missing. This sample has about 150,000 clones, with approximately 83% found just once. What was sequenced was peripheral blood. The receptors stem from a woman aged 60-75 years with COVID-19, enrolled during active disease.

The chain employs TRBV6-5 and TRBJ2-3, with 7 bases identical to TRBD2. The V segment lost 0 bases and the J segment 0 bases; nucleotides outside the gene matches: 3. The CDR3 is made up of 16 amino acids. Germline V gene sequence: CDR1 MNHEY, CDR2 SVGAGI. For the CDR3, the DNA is TGTGCCAGCAGTTACTCACCGGGGGGAAGCACAGATACGCAGTATTTT. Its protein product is CASSYSPGGSTDTQYF.

CDR3 protein: CASTLGQGASGANVLTF. CDR3 in DNA: TGTGCCAGTACCCTGGGACAGGGGGCTTCTGGGGCCAACGTCCTGACTTTC. The chain combines TRBV19 with TRBJ2-6, with 12 positions matching TRBD1. The V and J ends lost 7 bases and 1 base, in that order; junction bases with no gene match: 5. The germline gives CDR1 LNHDA, CDR2 SQIVND (reference sequence). The CDR3 sequence is 17 residues long.

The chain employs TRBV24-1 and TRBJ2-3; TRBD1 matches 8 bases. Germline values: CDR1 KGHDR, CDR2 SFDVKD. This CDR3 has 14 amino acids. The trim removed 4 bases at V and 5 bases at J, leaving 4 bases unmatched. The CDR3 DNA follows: TGTGCCACCAGTGAAGGCAGGGGGCAAGATACGCAGTATTTT. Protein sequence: CATSEGRGQDTQYF.

This CDR3 is CASSSGWGDEQYF. The CDR3 bases are TGTGCCAGCAGCTCCGGGTGGGGGGACGAGCAGTACTTC. V is TRBV7-6 and J is TRBJ2-7, with a tentative D call TRBD2 (6 bases). This CDR3 comprises 13 residues. Germline V gene lookup returns CDR1 SGHVS and CDR2 FNYEAQ. Deletions cut 4 bases from V and 5 bases from J, with 12 bases between. The whole variable domain, filled in from reference TRBV7-6 and TRBJ2-7, reads GAGVSQSPRYKVTKRGQDVALRCDPISGHVSLYWYRQALGQGPEFLTYFNYEAQQDKSGLPNDRFSAERPEGSISTLTIQRTEQRDSAMYRCASSSGWGDEQYFGPGTRLTVT.

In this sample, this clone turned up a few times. Here the CDR3 DNA reads TGTGCCAGCAGCCACGGTACGGGACAGGGCATATTCCGGGAGCTGTTTTTT. Translating it yields CASSHGTGQGIFRELFF. The chain employs TRBV7-8 and TRBJ2-2; 9 bases agree with TRBD1. Germline V CDR1 and CDR2: SGHVS, FQNEAQ. There are 17 residues in the CDR3. The J segment lost 9 bases and the V segment lost 5 bases, leaving 16 bases of the junction unmatched.

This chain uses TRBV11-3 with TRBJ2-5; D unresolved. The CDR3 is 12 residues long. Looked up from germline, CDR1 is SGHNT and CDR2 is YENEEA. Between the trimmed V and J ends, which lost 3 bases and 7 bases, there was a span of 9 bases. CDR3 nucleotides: TGTGCCAGCAGCTTTCAGGTCGGGACCCAGTACTTC. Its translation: CASSFQVGTQYF.

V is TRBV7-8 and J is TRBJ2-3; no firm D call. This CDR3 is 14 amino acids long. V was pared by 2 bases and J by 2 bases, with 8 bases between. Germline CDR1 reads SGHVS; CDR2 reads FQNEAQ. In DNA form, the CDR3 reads TGTGCCAGCAGCTTAAACCGGGTCACAGATACGCAGTATTTT. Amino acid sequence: CASSLNRVTDTQYF. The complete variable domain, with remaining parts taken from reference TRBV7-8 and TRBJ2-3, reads GAGVSQSPRYKVAKRGQDVALRCDPISGHVSLFWYQQALGQGPEFLTYFQNEAQLDKSGLPSDRFFAERPEGSVSTLKIQRTQQEDSAVYLCASSLNRVTDTQYFGPGTRLTVL.

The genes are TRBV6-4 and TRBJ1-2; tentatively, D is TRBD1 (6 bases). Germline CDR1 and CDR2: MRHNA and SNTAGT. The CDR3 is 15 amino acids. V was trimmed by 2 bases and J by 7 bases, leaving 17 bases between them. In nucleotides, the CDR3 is TGTGCCAGCAGTGACGCCCCAGGGGATTGGGGTGGCTACACCTTC. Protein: CASSDAPGDWGGYTF.

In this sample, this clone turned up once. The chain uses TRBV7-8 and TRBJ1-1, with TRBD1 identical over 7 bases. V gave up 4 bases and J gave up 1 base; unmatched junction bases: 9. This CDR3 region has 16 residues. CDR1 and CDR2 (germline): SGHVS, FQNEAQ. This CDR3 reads CASSSGGTARNTEAFF. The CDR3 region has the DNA TGTGCCAGCAGCTCAGGGGGGACAGCGCGGAACACTGAAGCTTTCTTT.

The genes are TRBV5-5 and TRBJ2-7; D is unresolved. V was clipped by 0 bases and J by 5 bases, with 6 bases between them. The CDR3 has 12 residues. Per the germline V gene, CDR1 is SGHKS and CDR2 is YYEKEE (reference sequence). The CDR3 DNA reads TGTGCCAGCAGCTTGGCGGGTGACGAGCAGTACTTC. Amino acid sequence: CASSLAGDEQYF.

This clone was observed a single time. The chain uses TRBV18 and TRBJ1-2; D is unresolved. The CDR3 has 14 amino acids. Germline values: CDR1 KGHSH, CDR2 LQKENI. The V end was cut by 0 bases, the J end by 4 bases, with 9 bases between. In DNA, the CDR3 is TGTGCCAGCTCACCACCCCAGGTCAGCTATGGCTACACCTTC. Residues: CASSPPQVSYGYTF.

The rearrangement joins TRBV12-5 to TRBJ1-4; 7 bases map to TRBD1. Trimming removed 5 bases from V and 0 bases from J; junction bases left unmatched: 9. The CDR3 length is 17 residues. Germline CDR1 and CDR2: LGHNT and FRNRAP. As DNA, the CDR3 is TGTGCTAGTGGTAAGCACAGGGGTGCGGCAACTAATGAAAAACTGTTTTTT. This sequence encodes CASGKHRGAATNEKLFF.

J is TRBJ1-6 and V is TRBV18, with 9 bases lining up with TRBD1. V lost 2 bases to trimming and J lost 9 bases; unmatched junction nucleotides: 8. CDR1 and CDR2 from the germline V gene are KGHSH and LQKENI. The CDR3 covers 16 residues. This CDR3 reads CASSPALLTGGSPLHF. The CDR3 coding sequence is TGTGCCAGCTCACCAGCCTTATTGACAGGGGGTTCACCCCTCCACTTT.

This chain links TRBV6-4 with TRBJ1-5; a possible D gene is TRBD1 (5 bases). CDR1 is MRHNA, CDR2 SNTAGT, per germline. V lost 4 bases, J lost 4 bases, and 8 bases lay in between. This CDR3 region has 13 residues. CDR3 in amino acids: CASSVTENQPQHF. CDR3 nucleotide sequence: TGTGCCAGCAGTGTGACAGAGAATCAGCCCCAGCATTTT.

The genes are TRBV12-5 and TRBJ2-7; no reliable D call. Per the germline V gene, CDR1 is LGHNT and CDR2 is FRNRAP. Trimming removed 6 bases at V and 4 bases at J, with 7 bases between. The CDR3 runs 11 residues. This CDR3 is CASGLGYEQYF. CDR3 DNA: TGTGCTAGTGGCCTCGGGTACGAGCAGTACTTC.

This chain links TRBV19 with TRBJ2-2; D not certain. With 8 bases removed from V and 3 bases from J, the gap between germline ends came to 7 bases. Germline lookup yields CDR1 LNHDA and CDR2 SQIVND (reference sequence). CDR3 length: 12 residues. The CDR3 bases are TGTGCCAGTTCGTTTTACACCGGGGAGCTGTTTTTT. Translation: CASSFYTGELFF. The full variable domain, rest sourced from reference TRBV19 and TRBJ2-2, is DGGITQSPKYLFRKEGQNVTLSCEQNLNHDAMYWYRQDPGQGLRLIYYSQIVNDFQKGDIAEGYSVSREKKESFPLTVTSAQKNPTAFYLCASSFYTGELFFGEGSRLTVL.

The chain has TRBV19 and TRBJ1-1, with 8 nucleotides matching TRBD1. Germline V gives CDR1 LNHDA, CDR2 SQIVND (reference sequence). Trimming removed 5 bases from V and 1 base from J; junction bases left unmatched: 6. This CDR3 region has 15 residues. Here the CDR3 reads CASSPGQGRNTEAFF. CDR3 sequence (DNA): TGTGCCAGTAGTCCAGGACAGGGACGGAACACTGAAGCTTTCTTT.

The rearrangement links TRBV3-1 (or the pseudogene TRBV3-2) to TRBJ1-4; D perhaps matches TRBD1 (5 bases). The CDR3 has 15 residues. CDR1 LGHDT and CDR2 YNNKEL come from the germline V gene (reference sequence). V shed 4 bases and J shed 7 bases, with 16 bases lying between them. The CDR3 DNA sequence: TGTGCCAGCAGCCCTACCGGGACTTCCGCTGAAAAACTGTTTTTT. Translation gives CASSPTGTSAEKLFF.